These 24 T cell receptor beta chains share one sample of origin, sequenced in a study of technical replicates of blood from several donors. The table came from immunoSEQ multiplex PCR; TCRdb's copy has only in-frame clones and leaves some out. There are 15,000 or so clones in the sample; roughly four fifths occur only once, and 9.5% to 15% lies in the top ten. Sequenced sample: PBMCs. The source of these receptors is a human donor in good health.

The rearrangement links TRBV11-2 to TRBJ2-1; D might be TRBD1 (5 bases). V lost 2 bases and J lost 5, with 13 bases in between. The CDR3 runs 15 residues. CDR1 and CDR2 (germline): SGHAT, FQNNGV. The CDR3 is CASSLQGYFHNEQFF. CDR3 DNA: TGTGCCAGCAGCTTACAGGGTTATTTCCACAATGAGCAGTTCTTC. The variable domain in full, completed from reference TRBV11-2 and TRBJ2-1, reads EAGVAQSPRYKIIEKRQSVAFWCNPISGHATLYWYQQILGQGPKLLIQFQNNGVVDDSQLPKDRFSAERLKGVDSTLKIQPAKLEDSAVYLCASSLQGYFHNEQFFGPGTRLTVL.

The gene calls are TRBV10-2 and TRBJ2-7; TRBD2 agrees at 8 bases. The CDR3 loop spans 18 amino acids. Germline V gene sequence: CDR1 WSHSY, CDR2 SAAADI. Germline trimming cut 0 bases from V and 0 bases from J; bases unmatched to any gene: 10. The CDR3 bases are TGCGCCAGCAGTGAGTCGGGGCTAGCGGGTGGGAGCTCCTACGAGCAGTACTTC. Its protein is CASSESGLAGGSSYEQYF.

V gene TRBV5-1 combines with J gene TRBJ1-1, with D uncertain. This CDR3 region has 14 residues. Germline values: CDR1 SGHRS, CDR2 YFSETQ. With 4 bases removed from V and 1 base from J, the gap between germline ends came to 11 bases. In DNA form, the CDR3 reads TGCGCCAGCAGCCCCTATAATGGGAACACTGAAGCTTTCTTT. The encoded protein is CASSPYNGNTEAFF.

The CDR3 DNA sequence: TGTGCCAGCAGTTACTCCGGACAGGGACCTGGAAACACCATATATTTT. Protein: CASSYSGQGPGNTIYF. This chain connects TRBV6-5 to TRBJ1-3; 8 bases agree with TRBD1. Germline assignment: CDR1 MNHEY and CDR2 SVGAGI. V was clipped by 0 bases and J by 2 bases; unmatched bases: 3. There are 16 residues in the CDR3.

The gene calls are TRBV7-9 and TRBJ2-7; tentative D call: TRBD2 (5 bases). The CDR3 covers 16 residues. The V and J ends lost 5 bases and 6 bases respectively, with 23 bases between them. CDR1 is SEHNR and CDR2 is FQNEAQ in the germline V gene (reference sequence). The CDR3 coding sequence is TGTGCCAGCAGCGATCGGGGAGCTACCGCCGTGGTCGAGCAGTACTTC. Its protein product is CASSDRGATAVVEQYF. Based on the CDR3 plus reference TRBV7-9 and TRBJ2-7, the full variable domain is DTGVSQNPRHKITKRGQNVTFRCDPISEHNRLYWYRQTLGQGPEFLTYFQNEAQLEKSRLLSDRFSAERPKGSFSTLEIQRTEQGDSAMYLCASSDRGATAVVEQYFGPGTRLTVT.

The chain joins TRBV11-2 to TRBJ1-2; TRBD1 is a possible D gene (6 bases). The CDR3 runs to 14 residues. Trimming took off 3 bases at V and 5 bases at J, with 13 bases between the two ends. Germline V lookup: CDR1 SGHAT, CDR2 FQNNGV. The CDR3 region is CASSFDRQGYGYTF. The CDR3 nucleotides are TGTGCCAGCAGCTTCGACAGGCAAGGGTATGGCTACACCTTC.

V and J are TRBV7-6 and TRBJ2-2, with 7 bases lining up with TRBD1. Per the germline V gene, CDR1 is SGHVS and CDR2 is FNYEAQ. With 5 bases clipped from V and 0 bases from J, the junction kept 3 bases outside the gene matches. This CDR3 is built from 15 residues. CDR3 in DNA: TGTGCCAGCAGCCCTCAGGGGGCGAACACCGGGGAGCTGTTTTTT. It yields the protein CASSPQGANTGELFF.

The genes are TRBV11-3 and TRBJ2-1, with D perhaps TRBD1 (7 bases). Germline assignment: CDR1 SGHNT and CDR2 YENEEA. The CDR3 has 13 amino acids. Trimming took 2 bases from V and 9 from J, leaving 11 bases between them. This CDR3 is CASSLRQGGEQFF. The CDR3 region has the DNA TGTGCCAGCAGCTTAAGACAGGGAGGTGAGCAGTTCTTC.

The chain employs TRBV15 and TRBJ1-2; possibly TRBD1 for D (5 bases). V lost 0 bases to trimming and J lost 7 bases, with 18 bases between them. The CDR3 extends over 16 amino acids. Germline V gene data show CDR1 as LNHNV and CDR2 as YYDKDF (reference sequence). Written as DNA, the CDR3 is TGTGCCACCAGCAGAGATCTTGTGGGACTCTATGGTGGCTACACCTTC. Translating it yields CATSRDLVGLYGGYTF.

The chain recombines TRBV7-8 with TRBJ2-1, with a weak D call TRBD1 (6 bases). V lost 0 bases to trimming and J lost 6 bases, with 6 bases between them. The CDR3 covers 13 residues. The germline CDR1 and CDR2 sequences are SGHVS and FQNEAQ. The CDR3 loop reads CASSLAGGNEQFF. The CDR3, as DNA: TGTGCCAGCAGCTTAGCAGGGGGCAATGAGCAGTTCTTC.

A word on this clone: The junction departs from the called germline gene at one end, perhaps through a read error. The chain uses TRBV2 and TRBJ2-5; TRBD2 matches 8 bases. This CDR3 is 14 amino acids long. The V gene's germline CDR1 is SNHLY and CDR2 FYNNEI. In DNA, the CDR3 is TGTGCCAGCAGAGAAGGACTAGCTGGCGAGACCCAGTACTTC. Translated: CASREGLAGETQYF.

The CDR3, as DNA: TGCGCCAGCAGCAGGACTAGCGGGAGAACTTACGAGCAGTACTTC. The encoded protein is CASSRTSGRTYEQYF. This rearrangement joins TRBV5-1 to TRBJ2-7, with 13 bases lining up with TRBD2. The germline V gene encodes CDR1 SGHRS and CDR2 YFSETQ. With 4 bases clipped from V and 4 bases from J, the junction kept 5 bases outside the gene matches. The CDR3 has 15 amino acids.

This chain uses TRBV6-1 with TRBJ1-2; D is perhaps TRBD1 (6 bases). V shed 2 bases and J shed 0 bases, with 16 bases lying between them. The germline V gene has CDR1 MNHNS and CDR2 SASEGT. The CDR3 extends over 17 amino acids. The CDR3 is CASSEWAGVSANYGYTF. The CDR3 nucleotides read TGTGCCAGCAGTGAATGGGCAGGGGTTAGTGCTAACTATGGCTACACCTTC.

This sequence joins TRBV6-1 and TRBJ1-5; a weak D match, TRBD1 (6 bases). The V gene lost 6 bases and the J gene lost 6 bases, with 18 bases spanning the gap. Germline V gene sequence: CDR1 MNHNS, CDR2 SASEGT. The CDR3 contains 15 residues. The CDR3 bases are TGTGCCAGCAGCCCCCTTGGAAGGGGGATTCAGCCCCAGCATTTT. Residues: CASSPLGRGIQPQHF.

The chain employs TRBV5-1 and TRBJ2-5; D is possibly TRBD2 (6 bases). V was cut by 3 bases and J by 5 bases, with 20 bases left in between. Per germline, CDR1 SGHRS and CDR2 YFSETQ. The CDR3 is 16 residues long. CDR3 nucleotide sequence: TGCGCCAGCAGCTACTTGAACACTCAGGAGGGGGAGACCCAGTACTTC. It translates to CASSYLNTQEGETQYF.

This clone was seen a single time. This chain uses TRBV27 with TRBJ1-2, with D possibly TRBD1 on 6 matching bases. Trimming left V 1 base short and J 5 bases short, with 20 bases between. This CDR3 is 17 amino acids long. The germline gives CDR1 MNHEY, CDR2 SMNVEV (reference sequence). The CDR3 region has the DNA TGTGCCAGCAGTTTATTTCAGGACAGAGAGGCCTTTTATGGCTACACCTTC. This gives the protein CASSLFQDREAFYGYTF.

The rearrangement joins TRBV6-5 to TRBJ2-5; D may be TRBD1 (5 bases). V was clipped by 2 bases and J by 1 base, with 8 bases between them. The CDR3 totals 14 residues. Germline CDR1 MNHEY, CDR2 SVGAGI. Here the CDR3 reads CASSYEDIQETQYF. Here the CDR3 DNA reads TGTGCCAGCAGTTACGAGGACATCCAAGAGACCCAGTACTTC.

The rearrangement joins TRBV5-5 to TRBJ1-5, with unresolved D. Trimming stripped 3 bases from V and 0 bases from J, with 7 bases between. Per germline, CDR1 SGHKS and CDR2 YYEKEE (reference sequence). This CDR3 has 14 amino acids. CDR3 sequence reads: CASSSGLSNQPQHF. As DNA, the CDR3 is TGTGCCAGCAGCTCGGGTCTTAGCAATCAGCCCCAGCATTTT.

This clone was seen a single time. The CDR3 sequence: CASSSLRQGNIQYF. In nucleotides, the CDR3 is TGTGCCAGCAGCTCTCTCAGACAGGGTAACATTCAGTACTTC. J is TRBJ2-4 and V is TRBV7-2; 7 nucleotides align to TRBD1. J lost 7 bases, V lost 4 bases, and 7 bases had no gene match. CDR3 length equals 14 residues. The germline V gene has CDR1 SGHTA and CDR2 FQGNSA. The full variable domain, completed using reference TRBV7-2 and TRBJ2-4, is GAGVSQSPSNKVTEKGKDVELRCDPISGHTALYWYRQSLGQGLEFLIYFQGNSAPDKSGLPSDRFSAERTGGSVSTLTIQRTQQEDSAVYLCASSSLRQGNIQYFGAGTRLSVL.

The V call is TRBV7-9, the J call TRBJ2-5; D remains unclear. The CDR3 is 13 amino acids. Trimming shortened V by 4 bases and J by 1 base, and 7 bases separated the two germline ends. Germline V gives CDR1 SEHNR, CDR2 FQNEAQ (reference sequence). The CDR3 nucleotides read TGTGCCAGCAGCTATCCGGGCCAAGAGACCCAGTACTTC. Protein product: CASSYPGQETQYF.

This chain connects TRBV6-5 to TRBJ2-5; 7 positions match TRBD1. Per germline, CDR1 MNHEY and CDR2 SVGAGI. The CDR3 extends over 14 amino acids. V gave up 4 bases and J gave up 1 base; unmatched junction bases: 3. CDR3 loop: CASSSWDSQETQYF. CDR3 DNA sequence: TGTGCCAGCAGTTCATGGGACAGCCAAGAGACCCAGTACTTC.

Here the CDR3 reads CASSSAGEVETQYF. The CDR3 region has the DNA TGTGCCAGCAGCTCAGCGGGAGAGGTAGAGACCCAGTACTTC. V is TRBV5-6 and J is TRBJ2-5, with TRBD2 identical over 8 bases. Germline assignment: CDR1 SGHDT and CDR2 YYEEEE. Trimming removed 3 bases from V and 4 bases from J; junction bases left unmatched: 5. The CDR3 has 14 residues.

V is TRBV28 and J is TRBJ1-2, with D perhaps matching TRBD1 (6 bases). Looked up from germline, CDR1 is MDHEN and CDR2 is SYDVKM. The CDR3 runs 15 residues. Between the trimmed V and J ends, which lost 7 bases and 4 bases, there was a span of 19 bases. CDR3 sequence: CASTAPPGQGYGYTF. As DNA, the CDR3 is TGTGCCAGCACCGCGCCCCCGGGACAAGGCTATGGCTACACCTTC.

In nucleotides, the CDR3 is TGTGCCAGCAGTTCTCTAGGGAGAGAGACCCAGTACTTC. It codes for CASSSLGRETQYF. The rearrangement links TRBV6-5 to TRBJ2-5; maybe TRBD2 (5 bases). The ends were cut back, 4 bases at V and 4 bases at J, with 10 bases in the middle. In germline, CDR1 is MNHEY, CDR2 SVGAGI. The length of the CDR3 is 13 residues.